Below, 2 T cell receptor beta chains from the same sample are listed, as sequenced in a study of blood T cell repertoires in COVID-19. Assay: immunoSEQ multiplex PCR; the TCRdb copy retains only in-frame clones and omits some. The sample yields roughly 320,000 clones, roughly 89% seen once. The sequencing input was peripheral blood. The receptors originated from a woman younger than 45 with COVID-19, enrolled during active disease.

V is TRBV11-2 and J is TRBJ1-1; D unresolved. Germline V gene sequence: CDR1 SGHAT, CDR2 FQNNGV. The CDR3 is made up of 15 amino acids. Trimming shortened V by 1 base and J by 1 base, and 10 bases separated the two germline ends. The CDR3 loop reads CASSLGELKNTEAFF. CDR3 coding DNA: TGTGCCAGCAGCTTAGGGGAGCTCAAGAACACTGAAGCTTTCTTT.

This clone came up a few times. This rearrangement joins TRBV27 to TRBJ1-2; no firm D call. Germline CDR1 MNHEY, CDR2 SMNVEV (reference sequence). The CDR3 sequence is 14 residues long. Trimming stripped 0 bases from V and 3 bases from J, with 8 bases between. The CDR3 loop is CASSLSASDYGYTF. CDR3 in DNA: TGTGCCAGCAGTTTATCAGCTAGTGACTATGGCTACACCTTC.